Each of the 32 T cell receptor beta chains below was sequenced from the same sample in a study of T cells in Graves' hyperthyroidism and ophthalmopathy. Amplification targeted TCR beta CDR3 regions from RNA transcripts. The HTBI primer set was used in a first-round RT-PCR of the TCR CDR3. TCRdb redid the calling of the multiplex PCR reads with MiXCR, one entry per CDR3 protein. The profile shows a few hundred thousand distinct CDR3 sequences, 15% to 20% of them singletons. Sample: blood. All receptors derive from a woman between 35 and 50 years old with Graves' ophthalmopathy.

This clonotype was observed many times. The chain couples TRBV28 to TRBJ2-1; perhaps TRBD1 as D (5 bases). CDR1 is MDHEN and CDR2 is SYDVKM in the germline V gene. The germline V and J ends were trimmed by 8 bases and 1 base, with 12 bases remaining between them. The CDR3 extends over 14 amino acids. The CDR3 loop is CASDRPGSYNEQFF. The CDR3 bases are TGTGCCAGCGATCGACCAGGGTCCTACAATGAGCAGTTCTTC. Full variable domain (remainder filled in from reference TRBV28 and TRBJ2-1): DVKVTQSSRYLVKRTGEKVFLECVQDMDHENMFWYRQDPGLGLRLIYFSYDVKMKEKGDIPEGYSVSREKKERFSLILESASTNQTSMYLCASDRPGSYNEQFFGPGTRLTVL.

This clonotype has only a few counts. The V gene is TRBV30, the J gene TRBJ1-1; D is uncertain. CDR1 and CDR2 (germline): GTSNPN, SVGIG (reference sequence). The ends were cut back, 5 bases at V and 4 bases at J, with 11 bases in the middle. The CDR3 length is 12 residues. The CDR3: CAWQPRSTEAFF. Written as DNA, the CDR3 is TGTGCCTGGCAACCAAGATCCACTGAAGCTTTCTTT.

This clonotype was detected ten times or more. V gene TRBV7-8 combines with J gene TRBJ1-5; D is undetermined. V was shortened by 8 bases and J by 4 bases, with 15 bases between the two germline ends. Germline V gene sequence: CDR1 SGHVS, CDR2 FQNEAQ. The CDR3 sequence is 14 residues long. CDR3 sequence: CASGGPGPNQPQHF. In nucleotides, the CDR3 is TGTGCCAGCGGAGGCCCCGGGCCAAATCAGCCCCAGCATTTT. Variable domain in full (rest from reference TRBV7-8 and TRBJ1-5): GAGVSQSPRYKVAKRGQDVALRCDPISGHVSLFWYQQALGQGPEFLTYFQNEAQLDKSGLPSDRFFAERPEGSVSTLKIQRTQQEDSAVYLCASGGPGPNQPQHFGDGTRLSIL.

This clonotype was observed at least ten times. V gene TRBV4-2 combines with J gene TRBJ2-5; perhaps TRBD2 as D (6 bases). The V end lost 1 base, the J end lost 5 bases, and 20 bases lay between the germline ends. CDR3 length: 17 amino acids. In germline, CDR1 is LGHNA, CDR2 YNFKEQ. In DNA, the CDR3 is TGTGCCAGCAGCCAAGGGAGTCGAGGGCGGGGATCGGAGACCCAGTACTTC. This sequence encodes CASSQGSRGRGSETQYF.

In its sample, this clonotype was seen many times. The V call is TRBV28, the J call TRBJ1-2; TRBD1 might be the D (6 bases). V dropped 2 bases and J dropped 2 bases, with 15 bases sitting between them. This CDR3 spans 16 amino acids. The germline V gene encodes CDR1 MDHEN and CDR2 SYDVKM. CDR3 coding DNA: TGTGCCAGCAGTTTACCAGGGGCAGGACGAAACTATGGCTACACCTTC. It codes for CASSLPGAGRNYGYTF.

This clonotype has a count of ten or more. The rearrangement joins TRBV15 to TRBJ1-1; D gene uncertain. Trimming removed 7 bases at V and 6 bases at J, with 15 bases between. The V gene's germline CDR1 is LNHNV and CDR2 YYDKDF (reference sequence). The CDR3 runs to 13 residues. The CDR3 nucleotides read TGTGCCACCACCACGTGGGGAATTCCTGAAGCTTTCTTT. This encodes CATTTWGIPEAFF. The entire variable domain, with the rest obtained from reference TRBV15 and TRBJ1-1, is as follows: DAMVIQNPRYQVTQFGKPVTLSCSQTLNHNVMYWYQQKSSQAPKLLFHYYDKDFNNEADTPDNFQSRRPNTSFCFLDIRSPGLGDTAMYLCATTTWGIPEAFFGQGTRLTVV.

The chain couples TRBV11-1 to TRBJ2-2; D is perhaps TRBD1 (6 bases). V lost 2 bases, J lost 1 base, and 11 bases lay in between. Germline-derived CDR1 and CDR2 are SGHAT and FQDESV (reference sequence). The CDR3 spans 16 residues. CDR3 in DNA: TGTGCCAGCAGCTTATGGCCGACAGGGAACACCGGGGAGCTGTTTTTT. Encoded protein: CASSLWPTGNTGELFF.

There are many counts of this clonotype. The V call is TRBV7-9, the J call TRBJ2-7; D not certain. This CDR3 spans 13 amino acids. V lost 1 base and J 3 bases, leaving 7 bases between the germline ends. CDR1 and CDR2 (germline): SEHNR, FQNEAQ (reference sequence). CDR3 sequence reads: CASSLVDGYEQYF. The CDR3 region has the DNA TGTGCCAGCAGCTTAGTTGATGGCTACGAGCAGTACTTC.

This clonotype has at least ten counts. The chain recombines TRBV30 with TRBJ2-2, with TRBD2 identical over 14 bases. The CDR3 has 19 amino acids. CDR1 and CDR2 (germline): GTSNPN, SVGIG (reference sequence). The V gene end was trimmed by 4 bases and the J gene end by 2 bases; junction bases not matched to a gene: 12. CDR3 in DNA: TGTGCCTGGAAACACCTGCTGGGACTAGCGGGAGCAAACACCGGGGAGCTGTTTTTT. This translates into CAWKHLLGLAGANTGELFF.

This clonotype came up many times. A single base separates this from a much larger clone, so it may be a read error. This chain links TRBV28 with TRBJ2-5; 8 nucleotides agree with TRBD1. V trimming: 3 bases; J trimming: 3 bases; junction bases outside the gene matches: 3. The CDR3 consists of 14 residues. Germline CDR1 MDHEN, CDR2 SYDVKM. The CDR3: CASSFRTGKETQYF. The CDR3 region has the DNA TGTGCCAGCAGTTTCCGGACAGGGAAAGAGACCCAGTACTTC.

This clonotype was picked up a small number of times. This sequence may be a read error, since a much larger clone differs from it by one base. The chain links TRBV11-3 to TRBJ2-3; 7 bases are a match to TRBD2. V lost 5 bases and J lost 0; bases outside the gene matches: 2. The CDR3 contains 14 residues. CDR1 is SGHNT and CDR2 is YENEEA in the germline V gene. The CDR3 region is CASSLSGSTDTQYF. In nucleotides, the CDR3 is TGTGCCAGCAGCCTTAGCGGGAGCACAGATACGCAGTATTTT. The full variable domain, its missing parts supplied by reference TRBV11-3 and TRBJ2-3, is EAGVVQSPRYKIIEKKQPVAFWCNPISGHNTLYWYLQNLGQGPELLIRYENEEAVDDSQLPKDRFSAERLKGVDSTLKIQPAELGDSAVYLCASSLSGSTDTQYFGPGTRLTVL.

The sample holds many counts of this clonotype. The chain has TRBV20-1 and TRBJ2-5, with no clear D. Trimming removed 0 bases at V and 5 bases at J, with 13 bases between. The length of the CDR3 is 14 residues. Germline V gene lookup returns CDR1 DFQATT and CDR2 SNEGSKA (reference sequence). The CDR3 bases are TGCAGTGCTAGAGATCCGGCAACCTATGAGACCCAGTACTTC. Translated: CSARDPATYETQYF.

This clonotype occurred many times. The genes are TRBV6-5 and TRBJ2-5; weak D call: TRBD1 (5 bases). The CDR3 has 13 amino acids. Germline V gives CDR1 MNHEY, CDR2 SVGAGI. The germline V and J ends were trimmed by 6 bases and 3 bases, with 11 bases remaining between them. Here the CDR3 DNA reads TGTGCCAGCAGCCGCCGGACAAAAGAGACCCAGTACTTC. Protein product: CASSRRTKETQYF.

CDR3 in amino acids: CASSHPPGQANTGELFF. CDR3 sequence (DNA): TGCGCCAGCAGCCATCCTCCGGGACAGGCGAACACCGGGGAGCTGTTTTTT. This chain links TRBV4-3 with TRBJ2-2; 8 bases map to TRBD1. The CDR3 runs to 17 residues. CDR1 LGHNA and CDR2 YSLEER come from the germline V gene. V lost 3 bases to trimming and J lost 0 bases; unmatched junction nucleotides: 6.

This clonotype was counted ten times or more. At one boundary the junction diverges from the germline segment, which might be a read error. The chain combines TRBV6-1 with TRBJ1-1; 7 bases align to TRBD1. The CDR3 spans 15 residues. CDR1 and CDR2 from the germline V gene are MNHNS and SASEGT. The CDR3 here is CAGSELAGGNTEAFF. In DNA form, the CDR3 reads TGTGCCGGCAGTGAATTGGCAGGGGGGAACACTGAAGCTTTCTTT.

There are many counts of this clonotype. The chain carries TRBV12-3 or TRBV12-4 and TRBJ2-4; D may be TRBD1 or TRBD2 (5 bases each). The CDR3 has 14 residues. Trimming cost V 3 bases and J 4 bases, with 10 bases left between them. The CDR3 bases are TGTGCCAGCAGTTTCTGGGACGCAAAAAACATTCAGTACTTC. Protein sequence: CASSFWDAKNIQYF.

This clonotype has ten or more counts. The J gene is TRBJ1-2, the V gene TRBV12-3 or TRBV12-4, with 10 bases that match TRBD1. CDR3 length: 13 residues. Losses at the gene ends were 5 bases for V and 11 bases for J; bases not matched to a gene: 8. The CDR3 coding sequence is TGTGCCAGCAGTCCGATGGACAGGGGGTTATACACCTTC. Its translation is CASSPMDRGLYTF.

V usage is TRBV20-1 and J usage is TRBJ1-5, with a possible D match to TRBD1 (5 bases). This CDR3 has 14 amino acids. CDR1 is DFQATT, CDR2 SNEGSKA, per germline (reference sequence). The V gene lost 3 bases and the J gene lost 4 bases, with 13 bases spanning the gap. CDR3: CSASAGVANQPQHF. As DNA, the CDR3 is TGCAGTGCTAGCGCGGGGGTAGCAAATCAGCCCCAGCATTTT.

The chain carries TRBV4-1 and TRBJ2-2; 10 bases map to TRBD2. CDR1 is MGHRA, CDR2 YSYEKL, per germline. This CDR3 contains 17 residues. V lost 2 bases, J lost 4 bases, and 7 bases stayed unmatched. CDR3 in DNA: TGCGCCAGCAGCCAACTGCTAGCGGGAGTTCTCACCGGGGAGCTGTTTTTT. The encoded protein is CASSQLLAGVLTGELFF.

This clonotype occurred many times. The chain is built from TRBV20-1 and TRBJ2-7; unclear D gene. Trimming took off 1 base at V and 0 bases at J, with 7 bases between the two ends. This CDR3 is 13 amino acids long. Germline loops: CDR1 DFQATT, CDR2 SNEGSKA (reference sequence). CDR3 region: CSARVLSSYEQYF. The CDR3 DNA reads as TGCAGTGCTAGAGTACTGAGCTCCTACGAGCAGTACTTC.

This clonotype came up many times. The chain couples TRBV6-1 to TRBJ1-2; D possibly corresponds to TRBD1 (5 bases). The CDR3 has 13 residues. V lost 4 bases to trimming and J lost 4 bases, with 10 bases between them. CDR1 MNHNS and CDR2 SASEGT come from the germline V gene. CDR3 nucleotide sequence: TGTGCCAGCAGTGCCGGGACGGGCTATGGCTACACCTTC. Residues: CASSAGTGYGYTF.

The chain carries TRBV27 and TRBJ1-1; 8 bases are shared with TRBD1. Trimming removed 6 bases from V and 0 bases from J; junction bases left unmatched: 15. The CDR3 spans 18 residues. From germline, CDR1 is MNHEY and CDR2 SMNVEV (reference sequence). CDR3 sequence reads: CASSPPRTGTAMNTEAFF. DNA of the CDR3: TGTGCCAGCAGCCCCCCCCGGACAGGGACCGCCATGAACACTGAAGCTTTCTTT.

This clonotype was picked up a small number of times. This chain links TRBV12-3 or TRBV12-4 with TRBJ1-5; D is undetermined. The CDR3 is made up of 14 amino acids. The V and J ends lost 3 bases and 2 bases respectively, with 8 bases between them. The CDR3 nucleotides read TGTGCCAGCAGTTTCGGGTGGGGCAATCAGCCCCAGCATTTT. Amino acids: CASSFGWGNQPQHF.

To note about this clonotype: A much more abundant neighbour one base away suggests this may be a read error. The chain employs TRBV6-1 and TRBJ1-5; D unclear. This CDR3 contains 13 residues. Trimming pared 6 bases from V and 5 bases from J, leaving 11 bases between. Germline CDR1 and CDR2: MNHNS and SASEGT. The CDR3 sequence: CASRDQPDQPQHF. In DNA, the CDR3 is TGTGCCAGCAGGGATCAGCCTGATCAGCCCCAGCATTTT.

This clonotype was seen at least ten times. CDR3 protein: CASSPSRDRSYEQYF. The DNA for the CDR3 is TGTGCCAGCAGTCCCTCCCGGGACAGATCCTACGAGCAGTACTTC. This chain joins TRBV12-3 or TRBV12-4 and TRBJ2-7; 7 nucleotides line up with TRBD1. This CDR3 region has 15 residues. With 5 bases clipped from V and 1 base from J, the junction kept 8 bases outside the gene matches.

There are many counts of this clonotype. The chain combines TRBV19 with TRBJ2-7; 11 bases line up with TRBD1. Germline V gives CDR1 LNHDA, CDR2 SQIVND (reference sequence). After removal of 3 bases from V and 2 bases from J, the junction contained 6 bases not matched to a gene. CDR3 length equals 16 residues. The chain's CDR3 is CASSIVPGQGAYEQYF. CDR3 nucleotide sequence: TGTGCCAGTAGTATCGTACCGGGACAGGGGGCCTACGAGCAGTACTTC.

This clonotype was recorded many times. This chain uses TRBV6-5 with TRBJ2-7; possibly TRBD1 or TRBD2 for D (5 bases each). V gave up 6 bases and J gave up 3 bases, with 15 bases separating them. The CDR3 has 14 residues. Per the germline V gene, CDR1 is MNHEY and CDR2 is SVGAGI. The DNA for the CDR3 is TGTGCCAGCAGACCAGGGACCAGGGACTACGAGCAGTACTTC. This encodes CASRPGTRDYEQYF.

This clonotype appeared many times. This rearrangement joins TRBV30 to TRBJ2-1; D possibly corresponds to TRBD2 (6 bases). Trimming cost V 1 base and J 4 bases, with 23 bases left between them. CDR1 is GTSNPN and CDR2 is SVGIG in the germline V gene (reference sequence). The CDR3 covers 18 residues. In nucleotides, the CDR3 is TGTGCCTGGAGTGGCCCCTCCGTTGGGAGGTCTTTTTACAATGAGCAGTTCTTC. Its protein is CAWSGPSVGRSFYNEQFF.

The rearrangement joins TRBV11-2 to TRBJ1-3; D gene unclear. The CDR3 is 14 amino acids. With 2 bases removed from V and 0 bases from J, the gap between germline ends came to 5 bases. Germline assignment: CDR1 SGHAT and CDR2 FQNNGV. The CDR3 sequence: CASSLRTSGNTIYF. The CDR3 DNA is TGTGCCAGCAGCTTAAGGACCTCTGGAAACACCATATATTTT.

This clonotype has ten or more counts. This rearrangement joins TRBV20-1 to TRBJ2-7; 13 nucleotides align to TRBD2. Germline values: CDR1 DFQATT, CDR2 SNEGSKA (reference sequence). The CDR3 runs to 14 residues. Losses at the gene ends were 3 bases for V and 6 bases for J; bases not matched to a gene: 5. The DNA of the CDR3 is TGCAGTGCTAGTTTCGGGACTAGCGGGATCGAGCAGTACTTC. As protein: CSASFGTSGIEQYF.

Ten or more counts support this clonotype. This chain uses TRBV2 with TRBJ2-2; TRBD2 matches at 13 bases. The CDR3 has 15 amino acids. Germline-derived CDR1 and CDR2 are SNHLY and FYNNEI. The junction had 6 bases not matched to a gene; V was cut back by 8 bases and J by 6 bases. The CDR3 sequence: CASGGLAGEAGELFF. The CDR3 DNA reads as TGTGCCAGCGGAGGACTAGCGGGAGAGGCCGGGGAGCTGTTTTTT.

This clonotype came up many times. CDR3 nucleotides: TGTGCCAGCAGTCACAGCCCACAAGAGACCCAGTACTTC. Protein: CASSHSPQETQYF. The rearrangement joins TRBV27 to TRBJ2-5; D unresolved. This CDR3 is 13 amino acids long. Trimming stripped 5 bases from V and 2 bases from J, with 9 bases between. Per the germline V gene, CDR1 is MNHEY and CDR2 is SMNVEV (reference sequence).